These T cell receptor beta chains were read from a single sample in a study of vaccination and CD4 T cells after COVID-19. MiXCR, run by TCRdb on the PCR reads, gives a single entry per CDR3 protein. The data hold 20,000 or so distinct CDR3 sequences, with approximately 32% observed a single time. These TCRs' antigens remain unknown. The specimen was cultured CD4+ T cells from blood. These receptors came from a human donor with COVID-19. Both conserved end residues are part of each CDR3. Fields, in order: clone size, V gene, D gene, CDR3 protein. D genes are given only for firm matches. Only some rows state a clone size, as once, few, many or a class for expanded clones.

clone size: -
V gene: TRBV12-3/TRBV12-4
D gene: TRBD1
CDR3 protein: CASRAAAGGGFGNTIYF

clone size: -
V gene: TRBV7-3
D gene: -
CDR3 protein: CASSHGLYEQYF

clone size: -
V gene: TRBV4-2
D gene: TRBD2
CDR3 protein: CASSPGTSGASQETQYF

clone size: -
V gene: TRBV10-2
D gene: -
CDR3 protein: CASAGEGRSFF

clone size: few
V gene: TRBV6-2/TRBV6-3
D gene: TRBD2
CDR3 protein: CASIERGGPGGTQYF

clone size: -
V gene: TRBV28
D gene: -
CDR3 protein: CASTSGLGSINEKLFF

clone size: few
V gene: TRBV20-1
D gene: -
CDR3 protein: CSARAFTGNSPLHF

clone size: few
V gene: TRBV24-1
D gene: TRBD1
CDR3 protein: CATQTGMSNQPQHF

clone size: -
V gene: TRBV12-3/TRBV12-4
D gene: -
CDR3 protein: CASSPRTNYGYTF

clone size: -
V gene: TRBV4-1
D gene: -
CDR3 protein: CASSRGLIYHNEQFF

clone size: -
V gene: TRBV6-5
D gene: -
CDR3 protein: CASSYWGGGREQYF

clone size: -
V gene: TRBV7-3
D gene: TRBD1
CDR3 protein: CASSLGAGGETQYF

clone size: few
V gene: TRBV7-9
D gene: -
CDR3 protein: CASSFSTLQETQYF

clone size: -
V gene: TRBV6-5
D gene: TRBD1
CDR3 protein: CASSFSGDSTYEQYF

clone size: few
V gene: TRBV7-8
D gene: -
CDR3 protein: CASSLQDSGNTIYF

clone size: few
V gene: TRBV7-6
D gene: -
CDR3 protein: CASSLGTGKDTQYF

clone size: -
V gene: TRBV2
D gene: TRBD1
CDR3 protein: CASSGGTGRQETQYF

clone size: -
V gene: TRBV12-3/TRBV12-4
D gene: TRBD2
CDR3 protein: CASSLDRGRGDRNEQYF

clone size: few
V gene: TRBV29-1
D gene: TRBD1
CDR3 protein: CSVASPTGNYGYTF

clone size: -
V gene: TRBV6-1
D gene: -
CDR3 protein: CASSGLGVNERFF

clone size: -
V gene: TRBV12-3/TRBV12-4
D gene: -
CDR3 protein: CASSSGLIYEQYF

clone size: -
V gene: TRBV10-3
D gene: -
CDR3 protein: CAISAIRARGANVLTF

clone size: -
V gene: TRBV24-1
D gene: TRBD2
CDR3 protein: CATSDALTSDKETQYF

clone size: medium-sized
V gene: TRBV20-1
D gene: -
CDR3 protein: CSARGTSGGKSAFDYGYTF

clone size: few
V gene: TRBV19
D gene: TRBD1
CDR3 protein: CASTIRDRDSYEQYF

clone size: few
V gene: TRBV5-3
D gene: TRBD2
CDR3 protein: CASSLVPASGAQETQYF

clone size: -
V gene: TRBV20-1
D gene: -
CDR3 protein: CSFDINQETQYF

clone size: -
V gene: TRBV27
D gene: TRBD2
CDR3 protein: CASTLSGGRSGELFF

clone size: -
V gene: TRBV5-1
D gene: -
CDR3 protein: CASSLVEASGEQYF

clone size: -
V gene: TRBV20-1
D gene: -
CDR3 protein: CSAREGANEQFF

clone size: few
V gene: TRBV20-1
D gene: TRBD1
CDR3 protein: CSAREQGAANYGYTF

clone size: -
V gene: TRBV5-4
D gene: -
CDR3 protein: CASSGSLRTDTQYF

clone size: -
V gene: TRBV6-1
D gene: -
CDR3 protein: CASTRGNLRGTGNTIYF

clone size: -
V gene: TRBV27
D gene: -
CDR3 protein: CASSLGNAREEKLFF

clone size: -
V gene: TRBV7-9
D gene: -
CDR3 protein: CASSRPGGNTIYF

clone size: few
V gene: TRBV6-1
D gene: TRBD1
CDR3 protein: CASSQDRGGETQYF

clone size: -
V gene: TRBV28
D gene: -
CDR3 protein: CASSFQGGNTF

clone size: few
V gene: TRBV6-1
D gene: -
CDR3 protein: CATSHFYYGYTF

clone size: few
V gene: TRBV7-2
D gene: -
CDR3 protein: CASSLLRGQSPLHF

clone size: -
V gene: TRBV20-1
D gene: -
CDR3 protein: CSATGGVRSHEQYF

clone size: -
V gene: TRBV24-1
D gene: -
CDR3 protein: CATSDEWPRLNEKLFF

clone size: -
V gene: TRBV2
D gene: TRBD1
CDR3 protein: CASSDSGGTGELFF

clone size: few
V gene: TRBV20-1
D gene: -
CDR3 protein: CSAREVESSYNSPLHF

clone size: -
V gene: TRBV27
D gene: -
CDR3 protein: CASSYGGFYNSPLHF

clone size: medium-sized
V gene: TRBV6-1
D gene: -
CDR3 protein: CASSEWNTRQPQHF

clone size: -
V gene: TRBV27
D gene: -
CDR3 protein: CASSSWIYGELFF

clone size: -
V gene: TRBV19
D gene: -
CDR3 protein: CAPKSTDESFVYGYTF

clone size: -
V gene: TRBV29-1
D gene: -
CDR3 protein: CSGGGRSYNEQFF

clone size: few
V gene: TRBV19
D gene: TRBD1
CDR3 protein: CASSKGQAAGIGYTF

clone size: few
V gene: TRBV10-3
D gene: TRBD2
CDR3 protein: CAISELLAGGDTQYF

clone size: few
V gene: TRBV7-2
D gene: -
CDR3 protein: CASTENTGELFF

clone size: -
V gene: TRBV6-5
D gene: TRBD2
CDR3 protein: CASSYTRLGRPDTQYF

clone size: -
V gene: TRBV5-5
D gene: TRBD1
CDR3 protein: CASSLQGGLTEAFF

clone size: few
V gene: TRBV7-9
D gene: -
CDR3 protein: CASSFEGYGYTF

clone size: -
V gene: TRBV27
D gene: -
CDR3 protein: CASSFQGRGETQYF

clone size: -
V gene: TRBV20-1
D gene: TRBD1
CDR3 protein: CSARRTGGAYEQYF